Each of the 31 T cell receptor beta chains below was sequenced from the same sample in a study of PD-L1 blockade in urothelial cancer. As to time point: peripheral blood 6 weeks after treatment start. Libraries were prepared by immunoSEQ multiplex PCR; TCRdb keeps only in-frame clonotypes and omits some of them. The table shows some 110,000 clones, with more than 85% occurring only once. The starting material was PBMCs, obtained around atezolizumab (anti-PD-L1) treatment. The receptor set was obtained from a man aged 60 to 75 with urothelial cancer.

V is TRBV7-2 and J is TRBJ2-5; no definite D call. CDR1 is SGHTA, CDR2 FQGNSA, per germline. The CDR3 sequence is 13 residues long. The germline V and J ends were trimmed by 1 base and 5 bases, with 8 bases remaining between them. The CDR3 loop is CASSLGGYETQYF. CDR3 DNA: TGTGCCAGCAGCTTAGGCGGTTACGAGACCCAGTACTTC.

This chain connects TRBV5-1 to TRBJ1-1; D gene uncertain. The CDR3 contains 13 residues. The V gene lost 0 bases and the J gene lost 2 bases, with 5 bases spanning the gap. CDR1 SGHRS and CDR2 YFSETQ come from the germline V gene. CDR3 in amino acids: CASSLGANTEAFF. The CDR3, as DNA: TGCGCCAGCAGCTTGGGGGCCAACACTGAAGCTTTCTTT.

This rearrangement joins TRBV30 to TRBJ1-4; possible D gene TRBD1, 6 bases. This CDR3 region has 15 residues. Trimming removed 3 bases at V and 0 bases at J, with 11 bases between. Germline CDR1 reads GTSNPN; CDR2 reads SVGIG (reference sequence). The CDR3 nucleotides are TGTGCCTGGAGCGCCGGGGGGCCAACTAATGAAAAACTGTTTTTT. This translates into CAWSAGGPTNEKLFF.

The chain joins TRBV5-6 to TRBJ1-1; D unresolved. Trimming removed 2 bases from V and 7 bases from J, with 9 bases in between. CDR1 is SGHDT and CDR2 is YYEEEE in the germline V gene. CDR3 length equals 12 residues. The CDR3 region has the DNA TGTGCCAGCAGCTTTTTGGGCCATGAAGCTTTCTTT. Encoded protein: CASSFLGHEAFF. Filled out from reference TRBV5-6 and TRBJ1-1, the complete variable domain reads DAGVTQSPTHLIKTRGQQVTLRCSPKSGHDTVSWYQQALGQGPQFIFQYYEEEERQRGNFPDRFSGHQFPNYSSELNVNALLLGDSALYLCASSFLGHEAFFGQGTRLTVV.

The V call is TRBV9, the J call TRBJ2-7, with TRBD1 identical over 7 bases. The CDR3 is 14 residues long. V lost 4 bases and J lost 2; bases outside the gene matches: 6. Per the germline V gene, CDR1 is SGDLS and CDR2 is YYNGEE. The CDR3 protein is CASSPRTGPYEQYF. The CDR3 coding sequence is TGTGCCAGCAGCCCTCGGACAGGTCCCTACGAGCAGTACTTC.

For the CDR3, the DNA is TGTGCCAGCAGCTTAAGGACAGGGGAGTCCTACGAGCAGTACTTC. Protein: CASSLRTGESYEQYF. This sequence joins TRBV7-2 and TRBJ2-7; 9 bases line up with TRBD1. The CDR3 length is 15 residues. V dropped 2 bases and J dropped 1; count of bases not matched to a gene: 3. Germline loops: CDR1 SGHTA, CDR2 FQGNSA.

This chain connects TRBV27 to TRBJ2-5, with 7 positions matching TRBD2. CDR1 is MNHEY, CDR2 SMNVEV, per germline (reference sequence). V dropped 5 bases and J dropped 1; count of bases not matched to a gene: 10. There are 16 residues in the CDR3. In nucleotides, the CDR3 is TGTGCCAGCAGTCCCCTCTTCGGCGGGGGCCAAGAGACCCAGTACTTC. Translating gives CASSPLFGGGQETQYF.

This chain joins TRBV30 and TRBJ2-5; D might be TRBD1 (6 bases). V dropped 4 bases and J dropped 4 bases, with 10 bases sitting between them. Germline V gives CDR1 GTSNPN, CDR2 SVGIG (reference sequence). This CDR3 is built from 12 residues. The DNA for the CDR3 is TGTGCCTGGACAACAGGGACAGAGACCCAGTACTTC. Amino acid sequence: CAWTTGTETQYF.

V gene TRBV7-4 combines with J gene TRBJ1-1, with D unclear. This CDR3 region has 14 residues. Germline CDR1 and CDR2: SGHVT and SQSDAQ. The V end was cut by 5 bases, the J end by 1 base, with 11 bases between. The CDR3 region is CASSVVGENTEAFF. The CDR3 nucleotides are TGTGCCAGCAGCGTAGTCGGGGAGAACACTGAAGCTTTCTTT.

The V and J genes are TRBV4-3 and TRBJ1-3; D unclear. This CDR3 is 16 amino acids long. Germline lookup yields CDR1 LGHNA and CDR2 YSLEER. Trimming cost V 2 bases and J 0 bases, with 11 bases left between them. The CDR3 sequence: CASSQSPGNSGNTIYF. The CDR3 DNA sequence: TGCGCCAGCAGCCAATCCCCCGGGAACTCTGGAAACACCATATATTTT.

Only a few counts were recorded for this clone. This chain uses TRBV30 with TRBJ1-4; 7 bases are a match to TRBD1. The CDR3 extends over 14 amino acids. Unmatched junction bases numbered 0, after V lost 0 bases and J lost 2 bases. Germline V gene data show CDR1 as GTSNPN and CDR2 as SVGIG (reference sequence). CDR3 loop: CAWSVGGTNEKLFF. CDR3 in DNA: TGTGCCTGGAGTGTAGGGGGCACTAATGAAAAACTGTTTTTT.

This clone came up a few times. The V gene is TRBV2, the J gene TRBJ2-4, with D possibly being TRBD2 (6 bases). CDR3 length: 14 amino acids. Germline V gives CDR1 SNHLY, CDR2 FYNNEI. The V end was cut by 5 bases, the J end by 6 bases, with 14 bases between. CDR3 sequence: CASSPGVIGNIQYF. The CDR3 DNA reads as TGTGCCAGCAGTCCGGGGGTTATCGGAAACATTCAGTACTTC.

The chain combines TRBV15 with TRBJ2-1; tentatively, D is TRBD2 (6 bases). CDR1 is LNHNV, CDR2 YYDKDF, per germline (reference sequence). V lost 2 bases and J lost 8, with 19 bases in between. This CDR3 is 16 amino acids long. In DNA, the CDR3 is TGTGCCACCAGCAGACCCGGAACGGGAGCAATCGATGAGCAGTTCTTC. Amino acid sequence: CATSRPGTGAIDEQFF.

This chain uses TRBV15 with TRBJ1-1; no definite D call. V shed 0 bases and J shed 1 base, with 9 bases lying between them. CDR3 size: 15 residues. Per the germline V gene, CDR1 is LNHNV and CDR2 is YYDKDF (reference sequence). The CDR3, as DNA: TGTGCCACCAGCAGAGAGAAACAGAGGAACACTGAAGCTTTCTTT. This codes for CATSREKQRNTEAFF.

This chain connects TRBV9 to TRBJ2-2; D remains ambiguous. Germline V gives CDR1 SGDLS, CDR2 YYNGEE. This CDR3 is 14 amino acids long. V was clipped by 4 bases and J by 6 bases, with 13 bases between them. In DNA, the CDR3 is TGTGCCAGCAGCATAGAAACGGTAGCCGGGGAGCTGTTTTTT. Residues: CASSIETVAGELFF.

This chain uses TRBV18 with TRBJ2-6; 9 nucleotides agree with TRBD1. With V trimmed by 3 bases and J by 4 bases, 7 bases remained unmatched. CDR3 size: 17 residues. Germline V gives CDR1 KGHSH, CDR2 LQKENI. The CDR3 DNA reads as TGTGCCAGCTCACCCCCGGGACAGGGATCAGGGGCCAACGTCCTGACTTTC. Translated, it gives CASSPPGQGSGANVLTF.

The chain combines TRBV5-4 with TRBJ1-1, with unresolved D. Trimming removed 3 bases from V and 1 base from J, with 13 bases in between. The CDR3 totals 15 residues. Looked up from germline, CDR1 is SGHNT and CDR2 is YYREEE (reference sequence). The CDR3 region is CASSSGKKGNTEAFF. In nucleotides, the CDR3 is TGTGCCAGCAGCTCGGGGAAGAAAGGGAACACTGAAGCTTTCTTT.

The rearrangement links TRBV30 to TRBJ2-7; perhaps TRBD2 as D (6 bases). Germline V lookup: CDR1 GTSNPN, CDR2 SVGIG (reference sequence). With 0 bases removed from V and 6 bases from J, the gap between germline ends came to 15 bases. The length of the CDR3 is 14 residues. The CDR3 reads CAWSVWASVGEQYF. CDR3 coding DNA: TGTGCCTGGAGTGTATGGGCTAGCGTGGGCGAGCAGTACTTC.

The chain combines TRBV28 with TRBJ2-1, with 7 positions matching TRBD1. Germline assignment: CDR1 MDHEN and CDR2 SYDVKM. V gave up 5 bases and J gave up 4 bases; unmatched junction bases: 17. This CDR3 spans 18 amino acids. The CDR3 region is CASSNSGWGTGAYNEQFF. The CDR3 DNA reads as TGTGCCAGCAGTAACTCCGGTTGGGGCACAGGGGCATACAATGAGCAGTTCTTC.

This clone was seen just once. The CDR3: CASSEAAQTGQPQHF. CDR3 DNA sequence: TGTGCCAGCAGTGAGGCAGCACAGACAGGGCAGCCCCAGCATTTT. The chain employs TRBV2 and TRBJ1-5, with 7 positions matching TRBD1. CDR3 size: 15 residues. Losses at the gene ends were 3 bases for V and 7 bases for J; bases not matched to a gene: 9. Germline V gene data show CDR1 as SNHLY and CDR2 as FYNNEI.

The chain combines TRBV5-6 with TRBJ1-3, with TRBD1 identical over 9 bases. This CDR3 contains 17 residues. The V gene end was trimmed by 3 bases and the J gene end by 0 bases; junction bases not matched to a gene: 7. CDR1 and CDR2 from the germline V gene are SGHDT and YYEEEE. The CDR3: CASSSLPGQGSGNTIYF. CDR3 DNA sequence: TGTGCCAGCAGCTCTTTACCGGGACAGGGCTCTGGAAACACCATATATTTT.

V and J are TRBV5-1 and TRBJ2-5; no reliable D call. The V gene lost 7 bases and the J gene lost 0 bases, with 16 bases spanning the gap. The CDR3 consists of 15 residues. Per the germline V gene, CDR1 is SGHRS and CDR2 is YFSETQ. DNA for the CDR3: TGCGCCAGCGGGCCCGACACCCCGTACCAAGAGACCCAGTACTTC. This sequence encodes CASGPDTPYQETQYF.

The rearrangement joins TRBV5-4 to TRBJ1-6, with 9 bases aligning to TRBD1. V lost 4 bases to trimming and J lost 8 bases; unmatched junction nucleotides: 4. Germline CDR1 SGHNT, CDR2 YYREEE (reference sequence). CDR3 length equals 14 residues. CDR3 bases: TGTGCCAGCAGCGGGACAGGGAAAGATTCACCCCTCCACTTT. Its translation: CASSGTGKDSPLHF.

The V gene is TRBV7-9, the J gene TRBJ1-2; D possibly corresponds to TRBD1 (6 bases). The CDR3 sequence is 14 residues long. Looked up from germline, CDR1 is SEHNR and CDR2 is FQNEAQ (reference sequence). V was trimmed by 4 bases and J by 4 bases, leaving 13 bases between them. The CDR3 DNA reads TGTGCCAGCAGCTACACGGACAGAATCTATGGCTACACCTTC. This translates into CASSYTDRIYGYTF.

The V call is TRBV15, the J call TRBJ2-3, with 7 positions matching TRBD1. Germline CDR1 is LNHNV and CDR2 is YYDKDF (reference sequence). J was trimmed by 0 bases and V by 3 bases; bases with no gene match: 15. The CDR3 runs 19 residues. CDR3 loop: CATSSPFIRDSYSTDTQYF. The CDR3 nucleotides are TGTGCCACCAGCAGTCCCTTCATCCGGGACAGCTATAGCACAGATACGCAGTATTTT. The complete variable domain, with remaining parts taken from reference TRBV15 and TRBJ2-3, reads DAMVIQNPRYQVTQFGKPVTLSCSQTLNHNVMYWYQQKSSQAPKLLFHYYDKDFNNEADTPDNFQSRRPNTSFCFLDIRSPGLGDTAMYLCATSSPFIRDSYSTDTQYFGPGTRLTVL.

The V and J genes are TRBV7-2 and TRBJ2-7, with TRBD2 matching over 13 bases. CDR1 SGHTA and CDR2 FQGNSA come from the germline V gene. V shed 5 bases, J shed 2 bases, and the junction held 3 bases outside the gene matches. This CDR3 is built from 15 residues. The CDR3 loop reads CASSITSGRAYEQYF. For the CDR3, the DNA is TGTGCCAGCAGCATAACTAGCGGGAGGGCCTACGAGCAGTACTTC.

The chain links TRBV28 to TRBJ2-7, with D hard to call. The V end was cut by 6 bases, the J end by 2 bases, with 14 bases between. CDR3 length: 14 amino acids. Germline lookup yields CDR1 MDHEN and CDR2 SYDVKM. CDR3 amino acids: CASSSPATPYEQYF. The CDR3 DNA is TGTGCCAGCAGCTCCCCCGCCACACCCTACGAGCAGTACTTC. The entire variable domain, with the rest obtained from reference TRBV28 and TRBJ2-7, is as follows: DVKVTQSSRYLVKRTGEKVFLECVQDMDHENMFWYRQDPGLGLRLIYFSYDVKMKEKGDIPEGYSVSREKKERFSLILESASTNQTSMYLCASSSPATPYEQYFGPGTRLTVT.

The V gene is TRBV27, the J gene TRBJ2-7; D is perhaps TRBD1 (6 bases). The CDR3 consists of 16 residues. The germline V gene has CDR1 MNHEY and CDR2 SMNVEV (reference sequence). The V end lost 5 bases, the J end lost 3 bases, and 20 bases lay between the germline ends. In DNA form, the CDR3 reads TGTGCCAGCAGTATCAGGGGCAGGAAGGCCAGCTACGAGCAGTACTTC. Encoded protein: CASSIRGRKASYEQYF.

This chain's CDR3 is CASSRGQENTEAFF. In DNA, the CDR3 is TGTGCCAGTAGTAGGGGACAGGAGAACACTGAAGCTTTCTTT. J is TRBJ1-1 and V is TRBV19; 8 bases line up with TRBD1. J gave up 1 base and V 4 bases, and 2 bases lay outside the gene matches. Germline CDR1 LNHDA, CDR2 SQIVND (reference sequence). CDR3 length: 14 residues.

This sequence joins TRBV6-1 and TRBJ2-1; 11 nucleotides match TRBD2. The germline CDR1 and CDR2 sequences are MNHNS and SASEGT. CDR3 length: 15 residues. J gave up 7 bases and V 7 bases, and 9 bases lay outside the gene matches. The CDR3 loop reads CASTDIAGGLNEQFF. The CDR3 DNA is TGTGCCAGCACCGACATAGCGGGAGGGCTTAATGAGCAGTTCTTC.

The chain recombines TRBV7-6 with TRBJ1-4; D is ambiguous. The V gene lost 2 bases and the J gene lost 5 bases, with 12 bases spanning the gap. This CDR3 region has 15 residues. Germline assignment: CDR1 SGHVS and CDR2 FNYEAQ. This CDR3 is CASSLTAGKNEKLFF. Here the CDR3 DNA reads TGTGCCAGCAGCTTAACCGCGGGAAAAAATGAAAAACTGTTTTTT.